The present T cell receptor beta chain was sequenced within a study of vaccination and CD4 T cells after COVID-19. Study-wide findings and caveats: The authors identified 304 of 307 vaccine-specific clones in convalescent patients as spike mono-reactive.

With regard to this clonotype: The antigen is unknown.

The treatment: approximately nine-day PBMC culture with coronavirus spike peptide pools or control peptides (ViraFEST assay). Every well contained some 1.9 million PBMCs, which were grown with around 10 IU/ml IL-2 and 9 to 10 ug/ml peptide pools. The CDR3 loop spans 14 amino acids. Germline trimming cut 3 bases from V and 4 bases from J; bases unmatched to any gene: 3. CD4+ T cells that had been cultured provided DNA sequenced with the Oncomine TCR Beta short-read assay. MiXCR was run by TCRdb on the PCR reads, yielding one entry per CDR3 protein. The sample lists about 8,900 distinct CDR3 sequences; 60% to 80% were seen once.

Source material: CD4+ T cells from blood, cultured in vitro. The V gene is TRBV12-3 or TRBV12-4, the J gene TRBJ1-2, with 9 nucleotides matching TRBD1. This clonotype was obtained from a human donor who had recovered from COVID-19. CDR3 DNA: TGTGCCAGCAGTTTCCGGACAGGGGCCTATGGCTACACCTTC. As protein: CASSFRTGAYGYTF.